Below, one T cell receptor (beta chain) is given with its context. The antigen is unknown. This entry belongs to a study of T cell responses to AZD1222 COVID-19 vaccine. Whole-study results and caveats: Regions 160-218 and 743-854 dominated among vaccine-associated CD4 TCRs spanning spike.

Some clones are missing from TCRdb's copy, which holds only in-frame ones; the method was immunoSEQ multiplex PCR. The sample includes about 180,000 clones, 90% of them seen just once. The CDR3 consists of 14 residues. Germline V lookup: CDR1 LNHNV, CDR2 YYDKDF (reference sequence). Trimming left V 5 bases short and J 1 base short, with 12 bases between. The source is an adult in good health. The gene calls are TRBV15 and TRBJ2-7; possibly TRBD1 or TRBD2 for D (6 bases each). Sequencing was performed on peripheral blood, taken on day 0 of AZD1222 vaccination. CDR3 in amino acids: CATSYGGSSYEQYF. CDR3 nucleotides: TGTGCCACCAGCTACGGGGGCAGTTCCTACGAGCAGTACTTC.